These 22 T cell receptor beta chains came from one sample sequenced in a study of control samples from healthy donors and cancer patients. Clones were read by immunoSEQ multiplex PCR, and TCRdb kept only the in-frame ones, dropping some. The data hold fewer than 200,000 clones, with almost 90% observed a single time. The sequencing sample was made of blood. These receptors were obtained from a woman aged 45 to 65 in good health.

A single count supports this clone. The chain employs TRBV7-2 and TRBJ1-3, with D perhaps TRBD1 (5 bases). CDR3 length equals 15 residues. V lost 1 base and J 4 bases, leaving 11 bases between the germline ends. Looked up from germline, CDR1 is SGHTA and CDR2 is FQGNSA. The CDR3 here is CASSLDSWGGNTIYF. As DNA, the CDR3 is TGTGCCAGCAGCTTAGATAGCTGGGGGGGAAACACCATATATTTT.

V is TRBV19 and J is TRBJ1-1; 8 bases fit TRBD1. This CDR3 has 14 residues. V shed 3 bases, J shed 6 bases, and the junction held 6 bases outside the gene matches. Germline CDR1 reads LNHDA; CDR2 reads SQIVND (reference sequence). The CDR3 protein is CASSITGQGAEAFF. The CDR3 DNA is TGTGCCAGTAGTATTACAGGACAGGGCGCTGAAGCTTTCTTT.

The chain recombines TRBV29-1 with TRBJ1-2; no clear D. This CDR3 region has 12 residues. Germline CDR1 reads SQVTM; CDR2 reads ANQGSEA. Trimming stripped 3 bases from V and 4 bases from J, with 9 bases between. The CDR3 region has the DNA TGCAGCGTTGAGGGCAGGACCTATGGCTACACCTTC. This translates into CSVEGRTYGYTF.

The chain joins TRBV3-1 (or the pseudogene TRBV3-2) to TRBJ2-1; D might be TRBD2 (6 bases). The CDR3 has 16 residues. Germline V gene sequence: CDR1 LGHDT, CDR2 YNNKEL (reference sequence). V dropped 3 bases and J dropped 8 bases, with 20 bases sitting between them. The CDR3 region has the DNA TGTGCCAGCAGCCAGGGGGGACTGGGCCCCCGGGATGAGCAGTTCTTC. Its protein product is CASSQGGLGPRDEQFF.

The rearrangement joins TRBV29-1 to TRBJ1-4; no reliable D call. Trimming cost V 6 bases and J 5 bases, with 13 bases left between them. The CDR3 covers 13 residues. CDR1 is SQVTM, CDR2 ANQGSEA, per germline. The CDR3 loop is CSVLKDRNEKLFF. The CDR3 DNA follows: TGCAGCGTACTCAAGGACCGGAATGAAAAACTGTTTTTT.

The rearrangement joins TRBV28 to TRBJ2-7; 7 bases are a match to TRBD1. J gave up 4 bases and V 6 bases, and 12 bases lay outside the gene matches. There are 15 residues in the CDR3. Germline V CDR1 and CDR2: MDHEN, SYDVKM. The CDR3 loop reads CASSSRGSPPYEQYF. The CDR3, as DNA: TGTGCCAGCAGCTCCAGGGGGAGCCCCCCGTACGAGCAGTACTTC.

The chain's CDR3 is CATSREGGYEQYF. CDR3 sequence (DNA): TGTGCCACCAGCAGAGAGGGGGGGTACGAGCAGTACTTC. The chain recombines TRBV15 with TRBJ2-7; TRBD2 aligns across 7 bases. The CDR3 runs 13 residues. The V gene end was trimmed by 0 bases and the J gene end by 4 bases; junction bases not matched to a gene: 0. From germline, CDR1 is LNHNV and CDR2 YYDKDF (reference sequence). The whole variable domain, remainder taken from reference TRBV15 and TRBJ2-7, is DAMVIQNPRYQVTQFGKPVTLSCSQTLNHNVMYWYQQKSSQAPKLLFHYYDKDFNNEADTPDNFQSRRPNTSFCFLDIRSPGLGDTAMYLCATSREGGYEQYFGPGTRLTVT.

V is TRBV19 and J is TRBJ1-5, with no clear D. There are 15 residues in the CDR3. The V gene lost 3 bases and the J gene lost 5 bases, with 14 bases spanning the gap. Germline V gene lookup returns CDR1 LNHDA and CDR2 SQIVND (reference sequence). The CDR3 DNA sequence: TGTGCCAGTAGTATGTCTAAGGTGGGCTATCAGCCCCAGCATTTT. Amino acids: CASSMSKVGYQPQHF. The variable domain in full, completed from reference TRBV19 and TRBJ1-5, reads DGGITQSPKYLFRKEGQNVTLSCEQNLNHDAMYWYRQDPGQGLRLIYYSQIVNDFQKGDIAEGYSVSREKKESFPLTVTSAQKNPTAFYLCASSMSKVGYQPQHFGDGTRLSIL.

The chain recombines TRBV19 with TRBJ1-5, with 7 bases matching TRBD1. Germline trimming cut 2 bases from V and 4 bases from J; bases unmatched to any gene: 2. The CDR3 covers 14 residues. The V gene's germline CDR1 is LNHDA and CDR2 SQIVND (reference sequence). The CDR3 nucleotides are TGTGCCAGTAGTATACTACAGGGGAATCAGCCCCAGCATTTT. This translates into CASSILQGNQPQHF.

The chain joins TRBV3-1 (or the pseudogene TRBV3-2) to TRBJ1-6; weak D call: TRBD1 (5 bases). CDR3 length: 16 residues. The V end was cut by 4 bases, the J end by 0 bases, with 10 bases between. Looked up from germline, CDR1 is LGHDT and CDR2 is YNNKEL (reference sequence). CDR3 nucleotide sequence: TGTGCCAGCAGCCCCGACAGCTACTCCTATAATTCACCCCTCCACTTT. It specifies CASSPDSYSYNSPLHF.

The V and J genes are TRBV5-1 and TRBJ2-3; D might be TRBD1 (5 bases). The CDR3 totals 15 residues. Germline-derived CDR1 and CDR2 are SGHRS and YFSETQ. Trimming took off 0 bases at V and 6 bases at J, with 14 bases between the two ends. CDR3 nucleotides: TGCGCCAGCAGCTTGGACAGGCCACCCATGGATACGCAGTATTTT. It translates to CASSLDRPPMDTQYF.

CDR3 DNA sequence: TGTGCCAGCAGTGGCTCAGGGGGACTAGCGGGTTTGGATACGCAGTATTTT. Its protein is CASSGSGGLAGLDTQYF. This sequence joins TRBV6-1 and TRBJ2-3, with TRBD2 matching 12 bases. The germline CDR1 and CDR2 sequences are MNHNS and SASEGT. V was clipped by 4 bases and J by 6 bases; unmatched bases: 11. The CDR3 extends over 17 amino acids.

The gene calls are TRBV30 and TRBJ1-1; a possible D gene is TRBD1 (5 bases). CDR3 length: 14 amino acids. In germline, CDR1 is GTSNPN, CDR2 SVGIG (reference sequence). V was cut by 0 bases and J by 4 bases, with 12 bases left in between. CDR3 sequence reads: CAWSVRVRGTEAFF. CDR3 nucleotide sequence: TGTGCCTGGAGTGTACGGGTTAGGGGCACTGAAGCTTTCTTT. Full variable domain (remainder filled in from reference TRBV30 and TRBJ1-1): SQTIHQWPATLVQPVGSPLSLECTVEGTSNPNLYWYRQAAGRGLQLLFYSVGIGQISSEVPQNLSASRPQDRQFILSSKKLLLSDSGFYLCAWSVRVRGTEAFFGQGTRLTVV.

This clone was seen more than once but under ten times. The chain is built from TRBV4-1 and TRBJ2-7; TRBD2 matches 8 bases. This CDR3 contains 15 residues. Per the germline V gene, CDR1 is MGHRA and CDR2 is YSYEKL. The V gene end was trimmed by 1 base and the J gene end by 3 bases; junction bases not matched to a gene: 5. CDR3 in amino acids: CASSQVLAAFYEQYF. CDR3 DNA sequence: TGCGCCAGCAGCCAAGTACTAGCGGCCTTCTACGAGCAGTACTTC.

About this clone: One end of the junction is discordant with germline, which a read error may explain. The rearrangement links TRBV7-7 to TRBJ2-2; D unresolved. The CDR3 loop spans 13 amino acids. CDR1 and CDR2 from the germline V gene are SSHAT and FNYEAQ (reference sequence). DNA for the CDR3: TGTGCTAGCAGCCCAGAGAGGTCCGGGGAGCTGTTTTTT. This sequence encodes CASSPERSGELFF.

The rearrangement joins TRBV4-2 to TRBJ2-7, with 9 positions matching TRBD1. Trimming removed 1 base from V and 5 bases from J; junction bases left unmatched: 3. The CDR3 runs to 14 residues. Germline CDR1 reads LGHNA; CDR2 reads YNFKEQ. The DNA of the CDR3 is TGTGCCAGCAGCCAAGGGACAGGGGCCAACGAGCAGTACTTC. Translation gives CASSQGTGANEQYF.

The V call is TRBV18, the J call TRBJ1-6; no clear D gene. V was trimmed by 4 bases and J by 0 bases, leaving 10 bases between them. The germline V gene encodes CDR1 KGHSH and CDR2 LQKENI. The CDR3 has 16 amino acids. As DNA, the CDR3 is TGTGCCAGCTCACGGTCCGTGAGCTCCTATAATTCACCCCTCCACTTT. Protein sequence: CASSRSVSSYNSPLHF.

A note on this clone: A junction end diverges from the germline sequence, so it may reflect a read error. The gene calls are TRBV2 and TRBJ2-1; the match to TRBD2 covers 7 bases. CDR1 is SNHLY and CDR2 is FYNNEI in the germline V gene. This CDR3 spans 16 amino acids. The CDR3 loop is CASTETGTTRSDEQFF. The CDR3 nucleotides read TGTGCCAGCACTGAAACCGGGACTACCCGTTCGGATGAGCAGTTCTTC.

J is TRBJ2-1 and V is TRBV5-1, with D maybe TRBD1 (6 bases). There are 18 residues in the CDR3. Germline V gene sequence: CDR1 SGHRS, CDR2 YFSETQ. Between the trimmed V and J ends, which lost 4 bases and 7 bases, there was a span of 27 bases. The CDR3 here is CASSPEGVGRGGPNEQFF. The CDR3 DNA reads as TGCGCCAGCAGCCCGGAAGGGGTAGGCAGGGGCGGCCCGAATGAGCAGTTCTTC.

The genes are TRBV19 and TRBJ2-2; no reliable D call. Trimming took 3 bases from V and 0 from J, leaving 11 bases between them. CDR3 size: 16 residues. Germline V gene lookup returns CDR1 LNHDA and CDR2 SQIVND (reference sequence). DNA for the CDR3: TGTGCCAGTAGTATTGAGGTCGCCGCGAACACCGGGGAGCTGTTTTTT. Translating it yields CASSIEVAANTGELFF. Together with reference TRBV19 and TRBJ2-2, the CDR3 gives the full variable domain: DGGITQSPKYLFRKEGQNVTLSCEQNLNHDAMYWYRQDPGQGLRLIYYSQIVNDFQKGDIAEGYSVSREKKESFPLTVTSAQKNPTAFYLCASSIEVAANTGELFFGEGSRLTVL.

The J gene is TRBJ2-7, the V gene TRBV4-3; TRBD1 might be the D (6 bases). V was trimmed by 0 bases and J by 3 bases, leaving 12 bases between them. CDR1 and CDR2 (germline): LGHNA, YSLEER. This CDR3 is built from 15 residues. CDR3 DNA: TGCGCCAGCAGCCAAGATGACCCAGGGGACTACGAGCAGTACTTC. It translates to CASSQDDPGDYEQYF.

The chain has TRBV5-1 and TRBJ2-5; no definite D call. The germline V and J ends were trimmed by 2 bases and 4 bases, with 6 bases remaining between them. Per germline, CDR1 SGHRS and CDR2 YFSETQ. CDR3 size: 12 residues. CDR3 nucleotides: TGCGCCAGCAGCTTAAAGGGAGAGACCCAGTACTTC. Encoded protein: CASSLKGETQYF. The full variable domain, its missing parts supplied by reference TRBV5-1 and TRBJ2-5, is KAGVTQTPRYLIKTRGQQVTLSCSPISGHRSVSWYQQTPGQGLQFLFEYFSETQRNKGNFPGRFSGRQFSNSRSEMNVSTLELGDSALYLCASSLKGETQYFGPGTRLLVL.